This passage covers 30 T cell receptor beta chains from one sample sequenced in a study of cytomegalovirus exposure and HLA in healthy donors. PCR employed 60 Vbeta and 13 Jbeta primers. The method was immunoSEQ multiplex PCR; TCRdb's version includes in-frame clones alone and lacks a portion of them. This sample has a few hundred thousand clones; around 80% occur once, and the top ten carry 2.7%. Sequenced input: PBMCs. All receptors derive from a woman in her sixties or seventies in good health and CMV-seropositive.

This rearrangement joins TRBV29-1 to TRBJ1-5, with a possible D match to TRBD1 (6 bases). V was shortened by 4 bases and J by 4 bases, with 11 bases between the two germline ends. The germline gives CDR1 SQVTM, CDR2 ANQGSEA. The CDR3 is made up of 13 amino acids. The CDR3 reads CSVGGQPNQPQHF. CDR3 nucleotide sequence: TGCAGCGTTGGAGGACAGCCTAATCAGCCCCAGCATTTT. Based on the CDR3 plus reference TRBV29-1 and TRBJ1-5, the full variable domain is SAVISQKPSRDICQRGTSLTIQCQVDSQVTMMFWYRQQPGQSLTLIATANQGSEATYESGFVIDKFPISRPNLTFSTLTVSNMSPEDSSIYLCSVGGQPNQPQHFGDGTRLSIL.

The chain couples TRBV7-6 to TRBJ2-6, with TRBD1 matching over 11 bases. After removal of 5 bases from V and 0 bases from J, the junction contained 6 bases not matched to a gene. The CDR3 is made up of 18 amino acids. The germline CDR1 and CDR2 sequences are SGHVS and FNYEAQ. CDR3 DNA sequence: TGTGCCAGCAGCCTCGGGACAGGGGGAGACTCTGGGGCCAACGTCCTGACTTTC. Translation gives CASSLGTGGDSGANVLTF.

This clone was observed a few times. J is TRBJ1-2 and V is TRBV18; D is possibly TRBD1 (6 bases). Germline V gives CDR1 KGHSH, CDR2 LQKENI. The length of the CDR3 is 15 residues. Between the trimmed V and J ends, which lost 0 bases and 4 bases, there was a span of 12 bases. CDR3 protein: CASSPPGHRAYGYTF. The CDR3 DNA sequence: TGTGCCAGCTCACCACCGGGACATCGAGCCTATGGCTACACCTTC.

This clone was recorded a few times. This chain links TRBV5-3 with TRBJ2-5; D might be TRBD2 (5 bases). The DNA end is more similar to TRBJ2-7, so the J call may be wrong. TRBV5-3 is reported as an ORF; its role is uncertain. The CDR3 length is 13 residues. CDR3 sequence (DNA): TGTGCCAGAAGCTTGGAAGGGAGCCACGAGCAGTACTTC. Translating gives CARSLEGSHEQYF.

The rearrangement joins TRBV30 to TRBJ2-3; D gene ambiguous. The V gene's germline CDR1 is GTSNPN and CDR2 SVGIG (reference sequence). The CDR3 loop spans 10 amino acids. CDR3 loop: CARGTDTQYF. CDR3 DNA: TGTGCGCGCGGCACAGATACGCAGTATTTT.

This chain uses TRBV4-1 with TRBJ2-5; 9 positions match TRBD2. From germline, CDR1 is MGHRA and CDR2 YSYEKL. This CDR3 region has 16 residues. Trimming at V came to 2 bases and at J to 4 bases, leaving 8 bases not matched to a gene. The CDR3 DNA follows: TGCGCCAGCAGCCAACGAGGAAGCGGGGGGCGAGAGACCCAGTACTTC. Its protein product is CASSQRGSGGRETQYF.

This chain connects TRBV7-7 to TRBJ2-5, with D tentatively TRBD1 (5 bases). The germline CDR1 and CDR2 sequences are SSHAT and FNYEAQ (reference sequence). The CDR3 loop spans 13 amino acids. Trimming pared 5 bases from V and 5 bases from J, leaving 12 bases between. The chain's CDR3 is CASSKTVGETQYF. The CDR3 DNA reads as TGTGCCAGCAGCAAGACAGTGGGGGAGACCCAGTACTTC.

This clone was observed a handful of times. V is TRBV5-1 and J is TRBJ1-2; a possible D gene is TRBD1 (5 bases). Germline V lookup: CDR1 SGHRS, CDR2 YFSETQ. The CDR3 totals 13 residues. Trimming cost V 4 bases and J 6 bases, with 13 bases left between them. The CDR3 DNA sequence: TGCGCCAGCAGCAGGGGACTTAATGATGGCTACACCTTC. It codes for CASSRGLNDGYTF.

This clone was found a few times. V is TRBV11-3 and J is TRBJ2-7, with TRBD1 as a possible D gene (5 bases). Germline lookup yields CDR1 SGHNT and CDR2 YENEEA. This CDR3 contains 12 residues. V was cut by 2 bases and J by 5 bases, with 7 bases left in between. The CDR3 DNA is TGTGCCAGCAGCTTATTGGGGCACGAGCAGTACTTC. This codes for CASSLLGHEQYF.

This clone was seen a few times. The same CDR3 also results from other DNA sequences found in this sample. The CDR3 loop reads CASSDEGNTEAFF. Here the CDR3 DNA reads TGTGCCAGCAGTGACGAGGGGAACACTGAAGCTTTCTTT. V and J are TRBV2 and TRBJ1-1; D gene ambiguous. The germline CDR1 and CDR2 sequences are SNHLY and FYNNEI. The CDR3 runs 13 residues. Trimming took off 3 bases at V and 1 base at J, with 6 bases between the two ends.

The gene calls are TRBV10-3 and TRBJ1-1; possible D gene TRBD1, 6 bases. CDR3 length equals 15 residues. The V and J ends lost 0 bases and 5 bases respectively, with 13 bases between them. Germline values: CDR1 ENHRY, CDR2 SYGVKD. Written as DNA, the CDR3 is TGTGCCATCAGTGAGTCGGGGGGGCTCGGGACTGAAGCTTTCTTT. It encodes CAISESGGLGTEAFF.

V is TRBV4-3 and J is TRBJ2-5; TRBD1 agrees at 9 bases. The CDR3 is 16 residues long. Trimming took 1 base from V and 4 from J; bases not matched to a gene: 7. Germline loops: CDR1 LGHNA, CDR2 YSLEER. The CDR3 loop is CASSQGPAGQGETQYF. The DNA of the CDR3 is TGCGCCAGCAGCCAAGGTCCGGCGGGACAGGGAGAGACCCAGTACTTC.

The chain employs TRBV28 and TRBJ1-2, with 8 bases fitting TRBD1. J gave up 8 bases and V 2 bases, and 7 bases lay outside the gene matches. CDR1 and CDR2 from the germline V gene are MDHEN and SYDVKM. The CDR3 sequence is 14 residues long. Written as DNA, the CDR3 is TGTGCCAGCAGTTTAAGTACCAGGGGGCGAGGCTACACCTTC. Amino acid sequence: CASSLSTRGRGYTF.

The CDR3 protein is CASSSGTGGYTF. CDR3 in DNA: TGTGCCAGCAGTTCCGGGACAGGGGGCTACACCTTC. The genes are TRBV28 and TRBJ1-2; 9 bases map to TRBD1. Germline CDR1 MDHEN, CDR2 SYDVKM. V was pared by 4 bases and J by 8 bases, with 2 bases of the junction left unmatched. CDR3 size: 12 residues.

The chain couples TRBV7-9 to TRBJ1-6; no definite D call. The CDR3 is 17 amino acids. V was trimmed by 6 bases and J by 0 bases, leaving 15 bases between them. Per the germline V gene, CDR1 is SEHNR and CDR2 is FQNEAQ (reference sequence). CDR3 loop: CASRPNLVSSYNSPLHF. DNA for the CDR3: TGTGCCAGCAGGCCAAATCTAGTGTCCTCCTATAATTCACCCCTCCACTTT.

The chain uses TRBV9 and TRBJ2-7; possible D gene TRBD1, 6 bases. Germline CDR1 is SGDLS and CDR2 is YYNGEE. The germline V and J ends were trimmed by 0 bases and 2 bases, with 9 bases remaining between them. The CDR3 sequence is 14 residues long. In DNA, the CDR3 is TGTGCCAGCAGCGTAGGTAGGGGGACCTACGAGCAGTACTTC. As protein: CASSVGRGTYEQYF.

This sequence joins TRBV18 and TRBJ1-5; D is possibly TRBD1 (6 bases). This CDR3 comprises 15 residues. The germline V and J ends were trimmed by 3 bases and 3 bases, with 12 bases remaining between them. In germline, CDR1 is KGHSH, CDR2 LQKENI. CDR3 in amino acids: CASSPTGQFNQPQHF. The CDR3 bases are TGTGCCAGCTCACCGACTGGACAGTTCAATCAGCCCCAGCATTTT.

The chain carries TRBV28 and TRBJ1-5; D gene ambiguous. The CDR3 covers 11 residues. V was cut by 6 bases and J by 7 bases, with 7 bases left in between. Germline CDR1 MDHEN, CDR2 SYDVKM. The CDR3 here is CASRGRQPQHF. The CDR3 DNA is TGTGCCAGCAGGGGGAGACAGCCCCAGCATTTT.

This clone was picked up a small number of times. The chain couples TRBV29-1 to TRBJ2-7, with 9 bases aligning to TRBD2. V trimming: 7 bases; J trimming: 4 bases; junction bases outside the gene matches: 8. The CDR3 is 13 residues long. CDR1 is SQVTM and CDR2 is ANQGSEA in the germline V gene. The CDR3 DNA sequence: TGCAGCGCAGCTAGCGGGACTATGTACGAGCAGTACTTC. Amino acids: CSAASGTMYEQYF.

This clone occurred once. The rearrangement joins TRBV11-2 to TRBJ2-1, with a possible D match to TRBD2 (6 bases). CDR3 length: 15 amino acids. Germline V gene sequence: CDR1 SGHAT, CDR2 FQNNGV. V shed 3 bases and J shed 7 bases, with 16 bases lying between them. The CDR3 bases are TGTGCCAGCAGCTTGGGGTCTATAGCGGCAAATGAGCAGTTCTTC. Translation: CASSLGSIAANEQFF.

This clone was detected a few times. The chain uses TRBV5-7 and TRBJ2-7; 8 nucleotides agree with TRBD2. TRBV5-7 is an ORF; its function is uncertain. The CDR3 has 14 residues. V shed 4 bases, J shed 3 bases, and the junction held 6 bases outside the gene matches. CDR3 region: CASSREGVLYEQYF. The CDR3 DNA reads as TGTGCCAGCAGCCGGGAGGGAGTTCTCTACGAGCAGTACTTC.

The chain joins TRBV5-1 to TRBJ2-7; tentative D call: TRBD1 (7 bases). V was cut by 4 bases and J by 2 bases, with 13 bases left in between. The CDR3 loop spans 14 amino acids. Germline CDR1 SGHRS, CDR2 YFSETQ. CDR3 loop: CASSPQGTPYEQYF. The CDR3, as DNA: TGCGCCAGCAGCCCACAGGGGACTCCCTACGAGCAGTACTTC.

This rearrangement joins TRBV5-5 to TRBJ2-1, with TRBD1 as a possible D gene (6 bases). The germline gives CDR1 SGHKS, CDR2 YYEKEE (reference sequence). Trimming left V 2 bases short and J 8 bases short, with 17 bases between. The CDR3 runs to 15 residues. CDR3 sequence (DNA): TGTGCCAGCAGCTTCGGACTGCAAAAGGGGGATGAGCAGTTCTTC. Residues: CASSFGLQKGDEQFF. Variable domain in full (rest from reference TRBV5-5 and TRBJ2-1): DAGVTQSPTHLIKTRGQQVTLRCSPISGHKSVSWYQQVLGQGPQFIFQYYEKEERGRGNFPDRFSARQFPNYSSELNVNALLLGDSALYLCASSFGLQKGDEQFFGPGTRLTVL.

The chain links TRBV5-4 to TRBJ2-2; 8 bases fit TRBD1. Germline V gene data show CDR1 as SGHNT and CDR2 as YYREEE (reference sequence). The CDR3 runs to 17 residues. V shed 3 bases, J shed 4 bases, and the junction held 11 bases outside the gene matches. This chain's CDR3 is CASSSTQGARGTGELFF. CDR3 DNA: TGTGCCAGCAGCTCCACTCAGGGGGCGCGGGGCACCGGGGAGCTGTTTTTT. The variable domain in full, with the rest retrieved from reference TRBV5-4 and TRBJ2-2, is ETGVTQSPTHLIKTRGQQVTLRCSSQSGHNTVSWYQQALGQGPQFIFQYYREEENGRGNFPPRFSGLQFPNYSSELNVNALELDDSALYLCASSSTQGARGTGELFFGEGSRLTVL.

This chain connects TRBV5-1 to TRBJ2-1; TRBD2 aligns across 11 bases. CDR1 is SGHRS and CDR2 is YFSETQ in the germline V gene. The CDR3 has 15 amino acids. The V and J ends lost 4 bases and 4 bases, in that order; junction bases with no gene match: 4. CDR3 loop: CASSITSGGYNEQFF. CDR3 DNA: TGCGCCAGCAGCATAACTAGCGGGGGTTACAATGAGCAGTTCTTC.

This rearrangement joins TRBV30 to TRBJ2-7; weak D call: TRBD2 (5 bases). V shed 2 bases and J shed 6 bases, with 14 bases lying between them. CDR3 size: 13 residues. Germline lookup yields CDR1 GTSNPN and CDR2 SVGIG (reference sequence). The CDR3 sequence is CAWSTQDWGEQYF. CDR3 nucleotide sequence: TGTGCCTGGAGTACCCAGGACTGGGGCGAGCAGTACTTC.

The V gene is TRBV5-1, the J gene TRBJ1-1; 9 bases align to TRBD1. CDR3 length: 14 residues. Germline V CDR1 and CDR2: SGHRS, YFSETQ. V shed 5 bases and J 4 bases; nucleotides not matched to a gene: 6. The CDR3 DNA follows: TGCGCCAGCAGTTCAGGGACAGGGTCCACTGAAGCTTTCTTT. Protein: CASSSGTGSTEAFF.

The V gene is TRBV11-2, the J gene TRBJ2-7, with 7 bases fitting TRBD2. The CDR3 runs to 16 residues. Germline V gene data show CDR1 as SGHAT and CDR2 as FQNNGV. J was trimmed by 0 bases and V by 5 bases; bases with no gene match: 10. The CDR3 here is CASSPIQREGSYEQYF. DNA for the CDR3: TGTGCCAGCAGCCCAATTCAGCGGGAAGGCTCCTACGAGCAGTACTTC.

The genes are TRBV7-3 and TRBJ2-1; the match to TRBD2 covers 7 bases. The CDR3 sequence is 14 residues long. The V and J ends lost 5 bases and 9 bases, in that order; junction bases with no gene match: 10. Per germline, CDR1 SGHTA and CDR2 FQGTGA. DNA for the CDR3: TGTGCCAGCAGCGCCTACACGACTAGCACTGAGCAGTTCTTC. It translates to CASSAYTTSTEQFF.

V is TRBV7-7 and J is TRBJ2-5, with TRBD1 identical over 7 bases. The germline CDR1 and CDR2 sequences are SSHAT and FNYEAQ (reference sequence). Trimming removed 5 bases from V and 1 base from J; junction bases left unmatched: 7. CDR3 size: 15 residues. In DNA, the CDR3 is TGTGCCAGCAGCACCGGGACAGCCTTCCAAGAGACCCAGTACTTC. Protein: CASSTGTAFQETQYF.